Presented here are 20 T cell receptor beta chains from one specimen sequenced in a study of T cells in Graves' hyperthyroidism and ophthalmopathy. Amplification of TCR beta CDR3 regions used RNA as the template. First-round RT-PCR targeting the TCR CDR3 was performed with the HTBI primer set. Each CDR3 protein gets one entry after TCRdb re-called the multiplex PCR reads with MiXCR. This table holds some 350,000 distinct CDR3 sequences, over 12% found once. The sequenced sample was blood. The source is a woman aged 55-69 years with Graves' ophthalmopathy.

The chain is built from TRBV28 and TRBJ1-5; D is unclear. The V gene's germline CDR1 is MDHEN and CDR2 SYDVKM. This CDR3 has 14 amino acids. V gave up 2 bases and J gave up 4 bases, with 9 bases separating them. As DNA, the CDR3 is TGTGCCAGCAGTTTAACCCTCATAAATCAGCCCCAGCATTTT. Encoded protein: CASSLTLINQPQHF.

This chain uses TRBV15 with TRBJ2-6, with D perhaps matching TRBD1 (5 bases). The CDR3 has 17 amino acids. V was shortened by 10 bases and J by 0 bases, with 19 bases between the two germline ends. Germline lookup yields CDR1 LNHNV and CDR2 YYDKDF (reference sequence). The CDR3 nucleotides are TGTGCCATTGCGACAGAAGGTGCCCCCTCTGGGGCCAACGTCCTGACTTTC. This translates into CAIATEGAPSGANVLTF. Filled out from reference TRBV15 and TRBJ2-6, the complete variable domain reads DAMVIQNPRYQVTQFGKPVTLSCSQTLNHNVMYWYQQKSSQAPKLLFHYYDKDFNNEADTPDNFQSRRPNTSFCFLDIRSPGLGDTAMYLCAIATEGAPSGANVLTFGAGSRLTVL.

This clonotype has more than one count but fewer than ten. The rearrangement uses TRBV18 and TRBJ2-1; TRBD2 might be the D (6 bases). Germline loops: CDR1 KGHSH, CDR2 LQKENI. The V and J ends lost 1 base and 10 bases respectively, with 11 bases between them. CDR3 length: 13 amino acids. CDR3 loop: CASSPQTREEQFF. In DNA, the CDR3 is TGTGCCAGCTCACCACAGACTAGGGAGGAGCAGTTCTTC. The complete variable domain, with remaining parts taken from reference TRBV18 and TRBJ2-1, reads NAGVMQNPRHLVRRRGQEARLRCSPMKGHSHVYWYRQLPEEGLKFMVYLQKENIIDESGMPKERFSAEFPKEGPSILRIQQVVRGDSAAYFCASSPQTREEQFFGPGTRLTVL.

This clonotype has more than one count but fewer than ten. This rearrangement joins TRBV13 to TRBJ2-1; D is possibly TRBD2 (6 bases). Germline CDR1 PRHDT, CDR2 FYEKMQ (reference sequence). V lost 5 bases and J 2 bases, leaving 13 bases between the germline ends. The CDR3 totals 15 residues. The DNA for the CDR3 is TGTGCCAGCAGCCCCGGGACTCTCCCCTACAATGAGCAGTTCTTC. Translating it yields CASSPGTLPYNEQFF.

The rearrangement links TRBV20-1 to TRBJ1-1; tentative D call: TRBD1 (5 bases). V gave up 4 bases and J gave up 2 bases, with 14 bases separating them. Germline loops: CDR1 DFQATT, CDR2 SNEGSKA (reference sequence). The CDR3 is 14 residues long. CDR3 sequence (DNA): TGCAGTGCTAAAGTGGGGACTCTTAACACTGAAGCTTTCTTT. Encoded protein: CSAKVGTLNTEAFF.

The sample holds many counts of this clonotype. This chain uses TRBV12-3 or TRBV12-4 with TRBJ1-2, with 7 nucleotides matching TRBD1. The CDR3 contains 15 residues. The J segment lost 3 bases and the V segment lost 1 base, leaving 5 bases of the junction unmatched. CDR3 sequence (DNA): TGTGCCAGCAGTTTAGGGGCCAGGGGGGACTATGGCTACACCTTC. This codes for CASSLGARGDYGYTF.

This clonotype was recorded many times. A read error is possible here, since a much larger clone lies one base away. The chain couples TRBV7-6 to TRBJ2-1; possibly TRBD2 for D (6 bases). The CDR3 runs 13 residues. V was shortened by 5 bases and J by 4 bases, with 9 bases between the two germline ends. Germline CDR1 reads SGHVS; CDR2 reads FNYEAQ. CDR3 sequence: CASSRSGYNEQFF. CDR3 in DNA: TGTGCCAGCAGCCGTAGCGGATACAATGAGCAGTTCTTC.

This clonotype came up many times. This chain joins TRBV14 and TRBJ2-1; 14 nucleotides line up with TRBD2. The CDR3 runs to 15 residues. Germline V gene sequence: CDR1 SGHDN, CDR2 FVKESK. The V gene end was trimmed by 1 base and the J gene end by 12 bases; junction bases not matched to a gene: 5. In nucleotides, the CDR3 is TGTGCCAGCAGCCAAGGGGGACTAGCGGGAGTAGCGCAGTTCTTC. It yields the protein CASSQGGLAGVAQFF.

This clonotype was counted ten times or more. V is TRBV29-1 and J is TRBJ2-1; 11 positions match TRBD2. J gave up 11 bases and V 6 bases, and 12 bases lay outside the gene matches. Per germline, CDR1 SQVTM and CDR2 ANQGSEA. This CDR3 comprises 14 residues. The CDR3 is CSVGTSGFLVKQFF. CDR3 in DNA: TGCAGCGTGGGGACTAGCGGTTTCTTGGTAAAGCAGTTCTTC.

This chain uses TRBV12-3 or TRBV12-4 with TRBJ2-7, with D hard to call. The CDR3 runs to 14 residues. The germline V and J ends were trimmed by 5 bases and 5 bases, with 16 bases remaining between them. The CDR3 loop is CASSPGYTLHEQYF. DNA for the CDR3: TGTGCCAGCAGTCCCGGTTACACCCTACACGAGCAGTACTTC.

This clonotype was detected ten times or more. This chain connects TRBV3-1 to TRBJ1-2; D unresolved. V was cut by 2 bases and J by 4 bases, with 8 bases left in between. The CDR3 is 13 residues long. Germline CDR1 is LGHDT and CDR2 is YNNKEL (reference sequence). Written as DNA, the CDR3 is TGTGCCAGCAGCCAAAGTCGGATCTATGGCTACACCTTC. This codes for CASSQSRIYGYTF.

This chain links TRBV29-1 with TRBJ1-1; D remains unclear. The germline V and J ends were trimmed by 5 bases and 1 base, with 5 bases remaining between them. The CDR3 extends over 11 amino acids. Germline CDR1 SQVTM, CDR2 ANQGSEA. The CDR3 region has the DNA TGCAGCGTTTTATCGAACACTGAAGCTTTCTTT. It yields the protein CSVLSNTEAFF.

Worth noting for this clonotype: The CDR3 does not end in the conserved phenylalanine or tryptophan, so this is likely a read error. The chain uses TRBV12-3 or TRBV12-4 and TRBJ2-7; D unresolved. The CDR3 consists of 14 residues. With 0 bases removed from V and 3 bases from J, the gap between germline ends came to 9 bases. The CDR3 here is CASSLAGVIYEQYL. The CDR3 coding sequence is TGTGCCAGCAGTTTAGCTGGCGTTATCTACGAGCAGTACCTC.

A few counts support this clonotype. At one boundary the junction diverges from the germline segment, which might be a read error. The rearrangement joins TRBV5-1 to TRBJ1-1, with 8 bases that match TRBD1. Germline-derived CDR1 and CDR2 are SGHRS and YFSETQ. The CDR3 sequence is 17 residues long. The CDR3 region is CASSWSGTGLSNAEAFF. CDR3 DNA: TGCGCCAGCAGCTGGAGCGGGACAGGTTTATCGAACGCTGAAGCTTTCTTT.

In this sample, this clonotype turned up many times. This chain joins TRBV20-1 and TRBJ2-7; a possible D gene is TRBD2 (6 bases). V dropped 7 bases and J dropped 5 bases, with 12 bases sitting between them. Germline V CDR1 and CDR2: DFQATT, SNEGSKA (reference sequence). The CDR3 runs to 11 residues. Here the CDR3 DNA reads TGCAGTGGGGGCGGCGGGAACGAGCAGTACTTC. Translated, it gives CSGGGGNEQYF.

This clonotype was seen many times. The CDR3 loop is CASSLADGNTEAFF. The CDR3 DNA is TGTGCCAGCAGCTTGGCCGACGGTAACACTGAAGCTTTCTTT. This chain links TRBV5-6 with TRBJ1-1; D remains unclear. CDR1 is SGHDT and CDR2 is YYEEEE in the germline V gene. The V end lost 0 bases, the J end lost 2 bases, and 8 bases lay between the germline ends. The CDR3 consists of 14 residues.

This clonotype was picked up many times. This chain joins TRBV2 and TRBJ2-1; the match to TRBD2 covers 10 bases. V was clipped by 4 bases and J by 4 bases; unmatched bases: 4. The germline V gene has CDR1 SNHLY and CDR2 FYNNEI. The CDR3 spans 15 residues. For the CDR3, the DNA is TGTGCCAGCAGTGGGGGGACTAGCGAGTACAATGAGCAGTTCTTC. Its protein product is CASSGGTSEYNEQFF.

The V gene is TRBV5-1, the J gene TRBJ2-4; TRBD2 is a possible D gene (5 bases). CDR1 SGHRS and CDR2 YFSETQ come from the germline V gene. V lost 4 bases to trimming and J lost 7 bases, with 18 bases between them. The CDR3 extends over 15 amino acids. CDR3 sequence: CASSPGLRRWNIQYF. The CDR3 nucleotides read TGCGCCAGCAGCCCGGGTCTCCGGAGGTGGAACATTCAGTACTTC.

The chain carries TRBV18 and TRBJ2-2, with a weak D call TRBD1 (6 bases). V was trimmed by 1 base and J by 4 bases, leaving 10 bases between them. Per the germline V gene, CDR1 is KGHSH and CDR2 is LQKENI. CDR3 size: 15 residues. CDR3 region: CASSPRGTSTGELFF. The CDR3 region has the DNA TGTGCCAGCTCACCACGGGGGACAAGCACCGGGGAGCTGTTTTTT. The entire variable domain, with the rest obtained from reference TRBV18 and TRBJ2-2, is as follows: NAGVMQNPRHLVRRRGQEARLRCSPMKGHSHVYWYRQLPEEGLKFMVYLQKENIIDESGMPKERFSAEFPKEGPSILRIQQVVRGDSAAYFCASSPRGTSTGELFFGEGSRLTVL.

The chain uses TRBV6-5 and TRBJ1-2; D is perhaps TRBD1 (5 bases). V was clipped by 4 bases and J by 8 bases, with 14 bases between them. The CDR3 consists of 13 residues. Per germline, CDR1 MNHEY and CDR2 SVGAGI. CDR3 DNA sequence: TGTGCCAGCAGTTTCCAAGGGGAGGGAGGCTACACCTTC. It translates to CASSFQGEGGYTF.